Given below is one TCR beta chain in context. Its antigen is unknown. PCR was performed using 60 Vbeta and 13 Jbeta primers. The method was immunoSEQ multiplex PCR; TCRdb's version includes in-frame clones alone and lacks a portion of them. The data hold 150,000 to 200,000 clones, with 75% to 85% observed a single time. The data were taken from a study of cytomegalovirus exposure and HLA in healthy donors. Study in general: About 80 million unique TCR sequences came from HLA-typed donors in an early release.

Study outcomes and limitations: The investigators catalogued 150 to 200 TCR beta chains as cytomegalovirus-associated. HLA alleles were associated with around 17,000 TCR beta sequences in a later analysis at 0.05 false discovery rate. The classifier reportedly diagnosed cytomegalovirus status with high sensitivity and specificity.

V was clipped by 0 bases and J by 5 bases; unmatched bases: 1. The CDR3 loop spans 15 amino acids. Germline V lookup: CDR1 SGHAT, CDR2 FQDESV (reference sequence). This chain joins TRBV11-1 and TRBJ2-5, with TRBD2 matching over 12 bases. The sequenced sample consisted of PBMCs. This sequence originates from a woman under 30 in good health and CMV-seropositive. CDR3 protein: CASSLAGTSGETQYF. The CDR3 DNA follows: TGTGCCAGCAGCTTAGCCGGGACTAGCGGGGAGACCCAGTACTTC. Full variable domain (remainder filled in from reference TRBV11-1 and TRBJ2-5): EAEVAQSPRYKITEKSQAVAFWCDPISGHATLYWYRQILGQGPELLVQFQDESVVDDSQLPKDRFSAERLKGVDSTLKIQPAELGDSAMYLCASSLAGTSGETQYFGPGTRLLVL.